The rows below give T cell receptor beta chains drawn from one sample of a study of beta chain features in type 1 diabetes. Sequencing was performed with immunoSEQ multiplex PCR; in TCRdb, only in-frame clones are kept and a portion is missing. The table records 600,000 to 700,000 clones, around an eighth of them present only once. Sample: naive CD4+ T cells from blood. These receptors were taken from a man aged 18 to 30 with type 1 diabetes. Both conserved end residues are part of each CDR3. The D gene is left open where the match is weak. A row's size may be missing; if present it is once, few, many or a size class.

>TRBV29-1|few|TRBD1|TRBJ1-5
TGCAGCGCCAGGGGGACGGATCAGCCCCAGCATTTT
CSARGTDQPQHF
>TRBV11-2|few|.|TRBJ1-1
TGTGCCAGCAGCACGACAGAGAACACTGAAGCTTTCTTT
CASSTTENTEAFF
>TRBV9|few|.|TRBJ2-7
TGTGCCAGCAGCGTAGTGGGAGACTCCTACGAGCAGTACTTC
CASSVVGDSYEQYF
>TRBV5-1|few|TRBD1|TRBJ1-5
TGCGCCAGCAGCCCCGGGACAGGAATTAATCAGCCCCAGCATTTT
CASSPGTGINQPQHF
>TRBV30|.|.|TRBJ1-4
TGTGCCTGGACGCCGGGGGAAAAACTGTTTTTT
CAWTPGEKLFF
>TRBV2|.|TRBD2|TRBJ2-2
TGTGCCACCTCAGTAGCGGGGGCGAACACCGGGGAGCTGTTTTTT
CATSVAGANTGELFF
>TRBV19|few|TRBD1|TRBJ1-1
TGTGCCAGTAGTACGTCCCACGCCACAGGGGCGGTTACGGCTTTCTTT
CASSTSHATGAVTAFF
>TRBV7-3|few|.|TRBJ2-2
TGTGCCAGCAGCTTATTTGAGTCCGGGGAGCTGTTTTTT
CASSLFESGELFF
>TRBV2|.|.|TRBJ2-3
TGTGCCGGATCACCTAGCACAGATACGCAGTATTTT
CAGSPSTDTQYF
>TRBV30|few|.|TRBJ1-2
TGTGCCTGGACTTCGGGGGACACCCAGGTCACCTTC
CAWTSGDTQVTF
>TRBV18|.|.|TRBJ2-3
TGTGCCAGCTCACTCAGTAGCACAGATACGCAGTATTTT
CASSLSSTDTQYF
>TRBV9|.|TRBD1|TRBJ1-4
TGTGCCAGCAGCCCCCCCGGGACAGAAGAAAAACTGTTTTTT
CASSPPGTEEKLFF
>TRBV5-1|few|.|TRBJ1-2
.
CASSLAFGQGFNYGYTF
>TRBV2|.|.|TRBJ1-6
TGTGCCAGCAGTGAGAACAGGGCGCCTGATTCACCCCTCCACTTT
CASSENRAPDSPLHF
>TRBV5-1|.|TRBD1|TRBJ2-7
TGCGCCAGCAGCCCTGCGACAGGGCTAGAGTACGAGCAGTACTTC
CASSPATGLEYEQYF
>TRBV6-5|.|.|TRBJ1-2
TGTGCCAGCAGGCAACCGGGACAAAGCTATGGCTACACCTTC
CASRQPGQSYGYTF
>TRBV6-6|.|.|TRBJ1-5
TGTGCCAGCAGTTTTGGGGGGTCCAATCAGCCCCAGCATTTT
CASSFGGSNQPQHF
>TRBV2|.|TRBD1|TRBJ2-1
TGTGCCAGCACCGACAGGGTGAGTGAGCAGTTCTTC
CASTDRVSEQFF
>TRBV19|few|.|TRBJ2-3
TGTGCCAGTAGACCCAAAGGTGGGGATACGCAGTATTTT
CASRPKGGDTQYF
>TRBV5-1|.|.|TRBJ2-2
TGCGCCAGCAGCAAGGGGACTGATGGCACCGGGGAGCTGTTTTTT
CASSKGTDGTGELFF
>TRBV10-3|.|TRBD2|TRBJ2-1
TGTGCCATCAGACTAGGACTAGCGGCTTACAATGAGCAGTTCTTC
CAIRLGLAAYNEQFF
>TRBV4-1|.|.|TRBJ2-7
TGCGCCAGCAGCCAAGATCCGGGCGGTCCCTACGAGCAGTACTTC
CASSQDPGGPYEQYF
>TRBV25-1|few|.|TRBJ1-4
TGTGCCAGCAGTGAAACAACCGGTAATGAAAAACTGTTTTTT
CASSETTGNEKLFF
>TRBV21-1|.|.|TRBJ2-6
TGTGCCAGCAGCGGGCGACAGGATCACTCTGGGGCCAACGTCCTGACTTTC
CASSGRQDHSGANVLTF
>TRBV7-6|few|.|TRBJ2-5
TGTGCCAGCAGCCTTAGGATCGAACCCGAGACCCAGTACTTC
CASSLRIEPETQYF
>TRBV7-2|.|TRBD1|TRBJ1-4
TGTGCCAGCAGCGGTAGGACAGGCGCAACTAATGAAAAACTGTTTTTT
CASSGRTGATNEKLFF
>TRBV6-1|few|TRBD1|TRBJ2-3
TGTGCCAGCAGTAATCCGGGACAGGGCGCAGATACGCAGTATTTT
CASSNPGQGADTQYF
>TRBV7-2|few|TRBD2|TRBJ2-5
TGTGCCAGCAGCCGAGGACGGGGACTAGACCAAGAGACCCAGTACTTC
CASSRGRGLDQETQYF
>TRBV4-1|.|.|TRBJ2-2
TGCGCCAGCAGCCACCCAGGTTGGAAGGGGAGCAACACCGGGGAGCTGTTTTTT
CASSHPGWKGSNTGELFF
>TRBV6-6|few|.|TRBJ1-5
TGTGCCAGCAGTTACGAGCCACTATATAGCAATCAGCCCCAGCATTTT
CASSYEPLYSNQPQHF
>TRBV19|.|.|TRBJ1-1
TGTGCCAGTAGCCGCTCGAGGGACGCTTTCTTT
CASSRSRDAFF
>TRBV30|few|.|TRBJ2-3
TGTGCCTGGAGTACAGGGAGGGAGGATACGCAGTATTTT
CAWSTGREDTQYF
>TRBV4-2|.|.|TRBJ2-5
TGTGCCAGCAGCCAAGATCTAACGGAGACCCAGTACTTC
CASSQDLTETQYF
>TRBV7-3|.|.|TRBJ1-5
TGTGCCAGCAGCTTAATCGGTTTAAATCAGCCCCAGCATTTT
CASSLIGLNQPQHF
>TRBV7-2|.|.|TRBJ2-7
TGTGCCAGCAGCTCCGGGGGTGGTCAGGGGGTCCGTGTGTACTTC
CASSSGGGQGVRVYF
>TRBV7-2|few|.|TRBJ2-3
TGTGCCAGCAGCTTAGGGACGCTCGATACGCAGTATTTT
CASSLGTLDTQYF
>TRBV2|few|TRBD2|TRBJ2-3
TGTGCCAGCAGGGAGCGGGGGATAAGTGGCACAGATACGCAGTATTTT
CASRERGISGTDTQYF
>TRBV27|.|TRBD1|TRBJ2-1
TGTGCCAGCAGTAAAACAGGGGGCTTATACAATGAGCAGTTCTTC
CASSKTGGLYNEQFF
>TRBV30|.|TRBD2|TRBJ2-5
TGTGCCTGGTCGGGGGGAGAGACCCAGTACTTC
CAWSGGETQYF